This is a list of T cell receptor beta chains from one sample in a study of vaccination and CD4 T cells after COVID-19. TCRdb re-derived calls from the PCR reads in MiXCR, one entry per CDR3 protein. Here the sample spans fewer than 25,000 distinct CDR3 sequences, 38% being singletons. Their cognate antigens are unknown. The specimen sequenced was cultured CD4+ T cells from blood. Receptors originate from a human donor with COVID-19. Both conserved end residues are part of each CDR3. The D gene is left open where the match is weak. Size tells how often a clone was seen (once, few, many) or the class of an expanded clone, and some rows leave it out.

V,J,size,D,DNA,CDR3
TRBV7-2,TRBJ1-6,few,.,TGTGCCAGCAGCTTGGGACACTCCTATAATTCACCCCTCCACTTT,CASSLGHSYNSPLHF
TRBV20-1,TRBJ2-7,.,.,TGCAGTGCTAGAGATCCGAGGGCCACCTACGAGCAGTACTTC,CSARDPRATYEQYF
TRBV7-9,TRBJ1-2,.,.,TGTGCCAGCAGCTTCGAGGGATATGGTGTTGAAGGCTACACCTTC,CASSFEGYGVEGYTF
TRBV6-2/TRBV6-3,TRBJ1-1,few,.,TGTGCCAGCAGTTACGAGGGAAAAACTGAAGCTTTCTTT,CASSYEGKTEAFF
TRBV20-1,TRBJ1-6,few,.,TGCAGTGCTAGAGAACCAGGGAGCTCCTATAATTCACCCCTCCACTTT,CSAREPGSSYNSPLHF
TRBV12-5,TRBJ1-1,few,.,TGTGCTAGTGGAAAAGACGCGGTCACTGAAGCTTTCTTT,CASGKDAVTEAFF
TRBV6-5,TRBJ2-5,.,.,TGTGCCAGCAGTTATATCGGGGAGACCCAGTACTTC,CASSYIGETQYF
TRBV6-4,TRBJ1-5,.,.,TGTGCCAGCAGTGATGGACGGACGTATTATTGTCAGCCCCAGCATTTT,CASSDGRTYYCQPQHF
TRBV19,TRBJ1-4,few,TRBD1,TGTGCCAGTAGTCCCAGGGGGCAGGGTAATGAAAAACTGTTTTTT,CASSPRGQGNEKLFF
TRBV28,TRBJ2-7,once,.,TGTGCCAGCAGTTTGGTCTGGGCCACGGGGCAGTACTTC,CASSLVWATGQYF
TRBV6-5,TRBJ1-2,large,TRBD1,TGTGCCAGCAGTTACTCGGACAGGGGGCTATCGGGCTACACCTTC,CASSYSDRGLSGYTF
TRBV6-5,TRBJ1-3,.,.,TGTGCCAGCAGTTACGGGGGCTCTGGAAACACCATATATTTT,CASSYGGSGNTIYF
TRBV27,TRBJ1-2,few,.,TGTGCCAGCGGGGGGGGCCTAGGAGGGAGTTTTTATGGCTACACCTTC,CASGGGLGGSFYGYTF
TRBV7-2,TRBJ1-1,.,.,TGTGCCAGCAGCTTGGGCAGGGTAGTTATTGGTGAAGCTTTCTTT,CASSLGRVVIGEAFF
TRBV11-3,TRBJ1-2,few,.,TGTGCCAGCAGCTTAGAAACAGGGAACTATGGCTACACCTTC,CASSLETGNYGYTF
TRBV20-1,TRBJ1-2,medium-sized,.,TGCAGTGCCTACTCGGGGGAGTACTATGGCTACACCTTC,CSAYSGEYYGYTF
TRBV30,TRBJ1-1,.,.,TGTGCCTGGAGTACCCGCAGGCTTGTGAACACTGAAGCTTTCTTT,CAWSTRRLVNTEAFF
TRBV27,TRBJ1-1,few,TRBD1,TGTGCCAGCAGTTTTATTTCGCAGGGGGGGAACACTGAAGCTTTCTTT,CASSFISQGGNTEAFF
TRBV25-1,TRBJ1-2,few,.,TGTGCCAGCAGTGAACCGGGGGTCTCCTATGGCTACACCTTC,CASSEPGVSYGYTF
TRBV12-3/TRBV12-4,TRBJ2-7,.,TRBD2,TGTGCCAGCAGTCCCGGAGGGCGGGGGGCACCCTACGAGCAGTACTTC,CASSPGGRGAPYEQYF
TRBV7-3,TRBJ2-1,.,TRBD2,TGTGCCAGCAGCTCAGAACCCGGACTAGCGGGTTATGAGCAGTTCTTC,CASSSEPGLAGYEQFF
TRBV29-1,TRBJ2-5,.,.,TGCAGCGTTGAACCAAAAGAGACCCAGTACTTC,CSVEPKETQYF
TRBV7-2,TRBJ1-1,.,.,TGTGCCAGCAGCTTAGCCGGTTCCGGGCTAGGCACTGAAGCTTTCTTT,CASSLAGSGLGTEAFF
TRBV7-2,TRBJ2-7,few,.,TGTGCCAGCAGCCTCCCCGAATCTGAGGCCTACGAGCAGTACTTC,CASSLPESEAYEQYF
TRBV18,TRBJ1-1,once,TRBD1,TGTGCCAGCTCACCAATAGGGACAGCCTTGGGCACTGAAGCTTTCTTT,CASSPIGTALGTEAFF
TRBV11-1,TRBJ2-5,.,TRBD1,TGTGCCAGCAGCTGGGGACAGGGGAGAGAGACCCAGTACTTC,CASSWGQGRETQYF
TRBV20-1,TRBJ1-5,few,.,TGCAGTGCCAAAGCCCCAACAGGGAGCAATCAGCCCCAGCATTTT,CSAKAPTGSNQPQHF
TRBV20-1,TRBJ2-3,few,.,TGCAGTGCTACGAGGACCGCCCGGAACACAGATACGCAGTATTTT,CSATRTARNTDTQYF
TRBV28,TRBJ2-7,.,TRBD1,TGTGCCAGCAGTCCTAACGGACAGGGAACTTACGAGCAGTACTTC,CASSPNGQGTYEQYF
TRBV7-2,TRBJ2-3,.,.,TGTGCCAGCAGCTTGAGCCGCACGGATACGCAGTATTTT,CASSLSRTDTQYF
TRBV4-2,TRBJ2-5,.,.,TGTGCCAGCAGCCAAGAAAGCCGCGGCATCGGAGAGACCCAGTACTTC,CASSQESRGIGETQYF
TRBV20-1,TRBJ2-2,few,TRBD2,TGCAGTGCGGGACTAGCGGGGGGTCGCACCGGGGAGCTGTTTTTT,CSAGLAGGRTGELFF
TRBV19,TRBJ1-3,few,.,TGTGCCAGTAGTAGGAAGACAGACTCTGGAAACACCATATATTTT,CASSRKTDSGNTIYF
TRBV20-1,TRBJ1-6,.,TRBD1,TGCAGTGCCCCGCAGGCTCCAGACAGGGGCTCTTCACCCCTCCACTTT,CSAPQAPDRGSSPLHF
TRBV6-2/TRBV6-3,TRBJ2-3,.,TRBD2,TGTGCCACACTAACGGGACTAGCGGGCACAGATACGCAGTATTTT,CATLTGLAGTDTQYF
TRBV4-2,TRBJ1-2,few,.,TGTGCCAGCAGCCAAGATCGTTTCGGTTTGACAGGCGGACTCTATGGCTACACCTTC,CASSQDRFGLTGGLYGYTF
TRBV23-1,TRBJ1-2,few,TRBD1,TGCGCCCGAAGAAGTAGGGGACAGGGGGCCATGAGCTATGGCTACACCTTC,CARRSRGQGAMSYGYTF
TRBV2,TRBJ2-5,few,.,TGTGCCAGCAGCCTAATCCAAGAGACCCAGTACTTC,CASSLIQETQYF
TRBV6-1,TRBJ1-6,.,TRBD1,TGTGCCAGCAGCCGGACAGGGGAGGTCGTTTCACCCCTCCACTTT,CASSRTGEVVSPLHF
TRBV21-1,TRBJ2-5,.,.,TGTGCCAGCAGGGAACACAGGGACCCGATACAGTACTTC,CASREHRDPIQYF
TRBV6-2/TRBV6-3,TRBJ1-1,.,.,TGTGCCAGCACCGAGGGACGGGAGGTGGTGAACACTGAAGCTTTCTTT,CASTEGREVVNTEAFF
TRBV7-2,TRBJ1-5,.,.,TGTGCCAGCAGCTTAAACAGGGCAAGTCAGCCCCAGCATTTT,CASSLNRASQPQHF
TRBV20-1,TRBJ2-7,few,TRBD2,TGCAGTGCCCCCGGACTAGCGGGGTTTGAGCAGTACTTC,CSAPGLAGFEQYF
TRBV29-1,TRBJ1-1,.,.,TGCAGCGCCACGTGGGGGTTGGCGGGGACGAGGACTGAAGCTTTCTTT,CSATWGLAGTRTEAFF
TRBV2,TRBJ1-5,few,TRBD1,TGTGCCAGCAGCCAGGGGGCGAGTCAGCCCCAGCATTTT,CASSQGASQPQHF
TRBV27,TRBJ2-2,.,.,TGTGCCAGCACCGGGGCAGGCACCGGGGAGCTGTTTTTT,CASTGAGTGELFF
TRBV18,TRBJ1-5,.,TRBD1,TGTGCCAGCTCACCCTCAAAACTTGGACAGGGGAGCTATCAGCCCCAGCATTTT,CASSPSKLGQGSYQPQHF
TRBV6-1,TRBJ2-7,few,TRBD1,TGTGCCAGCAGCCGGGACAGTATTAACTCCTACGAGCAGTACTTC,CASSRDSINSYEQYF
TRBV6-1,TRBJ1-5,few,.,TGTGCCAGCAGCCCTGACAGTAGCAATCAGCCCCAGCATTTT,CASSPDSSNQPQHF
TRBV19,TRBJ1-1,few,.,TGTGCCAGTACCTTGTCGTTTAACACTGAAGCTTTCTTT,CASTLSFNTEAFF